The 27 T cell receptor beta chains given below trace back to one sample, sequenced in a study of blood T cell repertoires in COVID-19. The assay was immunoSEQ multiplex PCR, and TCRdb's table has in-frame clones only and misses some. The sample records 100,000 to 150,000 clones, roughly 89% being singletons. Material: PBMCs or T cells enriched from blood (not recorded which). The receptors were gathered from a woman in her 30s who had recovered from COVID-19.

V usage is TRBV7-9 and J usage is TRBJ1-2; 10 bases match TRBD1. Per the germline V gene, CDR1 is SEHNR and CDR2 is FQNEAQ (reference sequence). The junction had 7 bases not matched to a gene; V was cut back by 1 base and J by 8 bases. The CDR3 spans 15 residues. Written as DNA, the CDR3 is TGTGCCAGCAGCTTAGTTGGGACAGGGGTCCGAGGCTACACCTTC. It translates to CASSLVGTGVRGYTF.

The genes are TRBV9 and TRBJ2-3, with D unresolved. Trimming took 0 bases from V and 6 from J, leaving 8 bases between them. Germline V gene data show CDR1 as SGDLS and CDR2 as YYNGEE. The CDR3 covers 13 residues. This CDR3 reads CASSVGPGDTQYF. DNA for the CDR3: TGTGCCAGCAGCGTAGGGCCGGGTGATACGCAGTATTTT.

This sequence joins TRBV4-3 and TRBJ1-2; 10 nucleotides match TRBD1. V shed 0 bases and J 2 bases; nucleotides not matched to a gene: 18. The CDR3 has 21 residues. The germline V gene has CDR1 LGHNA and CDR2 YSLEER. The CDR3 loop is CASSQDLVVGTGARGNYGYTF. The CDR3, as DNA: TGCGCCAGCAGCCAAGATCTTGTCGTAGGGACAGGGGCCCGAGGAAACTATGGCTACACCTTC.

The chain links TRBV7-9 to TRBJ1-5; no definite D call. V was pared by 5 bases and J by 0 bases, with 8 bases between. From germline, CDR1 is SEHNR and CDR2 FQNEAQ (reference sequence). CDR3 size: 14 residues. This CDR3 is CASSLSYSNQPQHF. In DNA, the CDR3 is TGTGCCAGCAGCCTAAGTTATAGCAATCAGCCCCAGCATTTT.

This chain uses TRBV20-1 with TRBJ1-6, with 8 bases fitting TRBD1. The CDR3 extends over 14 amino acids. V shed 4 bases, J shed 8 bases, and the junction held 7 bases outside the gene matches. In germline, CDR1 is DFQATT, CDR2 SNEGSKA (reference sequence). DNA of the CDR3: TGCAGTGCTAATGACAGGGGTTGGGATTCACCCCTCCACTTT. This translates into CSANDRGWDSPLHF.

The genes are TRBV6-6 and TRBJ2-1, with 8 bases that match TRBD1. The V and J ends lost 7 bases and 5 bases, in that order; junction bases with no gene match: 7. Germline V gives CDR1 MNHNY, CDR2 SVGAGI (reference sequence). This CDR3 contains 14 residues. CDR3 loop: CASNHRQGNNEQFF. The CDR3, as DNA: TGTGCCAGCAATCACAGACAGGGGAACAATGAGCAGTTCTTC.

V and J are TRBV18 and TRBJ2-7; 8 bases line up with TRBD1. The V gene end was trimmed by 4 bases and the J gene end by 1 base; junction bases not matched to a gene: 9. CDR1 KGHSH and CDR2 LQKENI come from the germline V gene. CDR3 length: 16 residues. The CDR3 region is CASSLSGTGGSYEQYF. The CDR3 DNA sequence: TGTGCCAGCTCACTCTCCGGGACAGGTGGATCCTACGAGCAGTACTTC.

The chain has TRBV27 and TRBJ2-1; D is unresolved. The CDR3 runs to 15 residues. Trimming took off 5 bases at V and 3 bases at J, with 14 bases between the two ends. CDR1 is MNHEY, CDR2 SMNVEV, per germline (reference sequence). This CDR3 is CASSISDGGYNEQFF. DNA of the CDR3: TGTGCCAGCAGTATCAGCGATGGTGGCTACAATGAGCAGTTCTTC.

The chain couples TRBV11-2 to TRBJ2-3; 10 nucleotides align to TRBD2. CDR1 is SGHAT, CDR2 FQNNGV, per germline. V lost 5 bases and J lost 0; bases outside the gene matches: 8. This CDR3 is 17 amino acids long. As DNA, the CDR3 is TGTGCCAGCAGCGGAATAGCGGGAGGTTCTAGCACAGATACGCAGTATTTT. Protein sequence: CASSGIAGGSSTDTQYF.

The chain links TRBV6-5 to TRBJ1-1, with D uncertain. Germline V gene data show CDR1 as MNHEY and CDR2 as SVGAGI. This CDR3 region has 12 residues. Trimming shortened V by 6 bases and J by 2 bases, and 7 bases separated the two germline ends. In nucleotides, the CDR3 is TGTGCCAGCAGCAGGAAAAACACTGAAGCTTTCTTT. This codes for CASSRKNTEAFF.

This clone has only a few counts. CDR3 in amino acids: CASSPGQGSGTEAFF. The CDR3 DNA reads as TGTGCCAGCAGCCCCGGACAGGGGTCGGGCACTGAAGCTTTCTTT. The V call is TRBV7-9, the J call TRBJ1-1; 9 bases match TRBD1. CDR1 is SEHNR and CDR2 is FQNEAQ in the germline V gene (reference sequence). V shed 5 bases, J shed 4 bases, and the junction held 8 bases outside the gene matches. The CDR3 is made up of 15 amino acids.

V gene TRBV11-2 combines with J gene TRBJ1-2; possibly TRBD1 for D (5 bases). Trimming stripped 5 bases from V and 4 bases from J, with 17 bases between. The CDR3 has 15 residues. Germline lookup yields CDR1 SGHAT and CDR2 FQNNGV. CDR3 nucleotide sequence: TGTGCCAGCAGCCCAATGATGGCGGGGGGCTATGGCTACACCTTC. Its translation is CASSPMMAGGYGYTF.

This clone was recorded once. J is TRBJ1-5 and V is TRBV9; no reliable D call. This CDR3 has 13 amino acids. Trimming shortened V by 5 bases and J by 3 bases, and 9 bases separated the two germline ends. Per the germline V gene, CDR1 is SGDLS and CDR2 is YYNGEE. Here the CDR3 DNA reads TGTGCCAGCAGAAAGAGATACAATCAGCCCCAGCATTTT. Its translation: CASRKRYNQPQHF. Supplemented by reference TRBV9 and TRBJ1-5, the full variable domain reads DSGVTQTPKHLITATGQRVTLRCSPRSGDLSVYWYQQSLDQGLQFLIQYYNGEERAKGNILERFSAQQFPDLHSELNLSSLELGDSALYFCASRKRYNQPQHFGDGTRLSIL.

In nucleotides, the CDR3 is TGTGCCAGCAGCTTTGGGGGGAGCAACGAGCAGTACTTC. Protein sequence: CASSFGGSNEQYF. The chain links TRBV5-6 to TRBJ2-7; D is perhaps TRBD2 (6 bases). The V end lost 2 bases, the J end lost 5 bases, and 11 bases lay between the germline ends. Germline loops: CDR1 SGHDT, CDR2 YYEEEE. The CDR3 is 13 amino acids. The variable domain in full, with the rest retrieved from reference TRBV5-6 and TRBJ2-7, is DAGVTQSPTHLIKTRGQQVTLRCSPKSGHDTVSWYQQALGQGPQFIFQYYEEEERQRGNFPDRFSGHQFPNYSSELNVNALLLGDSALYLCASSFGGSNEQYFGPGTRLTVT.

This clone was recorded a few times. The rearrangement links TRBV6-1 to TRBJ2-6; 7 positions agree with TRBD1. The germline CDR1 and CDR2 sequences are MNHNS and SASEGT. The CDR3 sequence is 17 residues long. Losses at the gene ends were 2 bases for V and 4 bases for J; bases not matched to a gene: 8. CDR3 bases: TGTGCCAGCAGTGAACGTCTACAGGGGTCCGGGGCCAACGTCCTGACTTTC. This translates into CASSERLQGSGANVLTF.

The chain combines TRBV6-6 with TRBJ2-7; 9 positions agree with TRBD2. Germline-derived CDR1 and CDR2 are MNHNY and SVGAGI (reference sequence). The CDR3 is 14 residues long. The V and J ends lost 6 bases and 7 bases, in that order; junction bases with no gene match: 10. DNA for the CDR3: TGTGCCAGCAGGGCCCAGCGCCTAGCGGGGGAGCAGTACTTC. Protein: CASRAQRLAGEQYF.

The V gene is TRBV5-5, the J gene TRBJ2-7; 13 bases are shared with TRBD2. CDR3 length: 16 residues. Losses at the gene ends were 0 bases for V and 3 bases for J; bases not matched to a gene: 3. Germline V gene data show CDR1 as SGHKS and CDR2 as YYEKEE (reference sequence). CDR3 in amino acids: CASSLGRTSGSYEQYF. The CDR3 DNA is TGTGCCAGCAGCTTGGGAAGGACTAGCGGGAGCTACGAGCAGTACTTC.

This clone appeared a few times. The chain employs TRBV28 and TRBJ2-7; the match to TRBD2 covers 10 bases. V trimming: 6 bases; J trimming: 3 bases; junction bases outside the gene matches: 5. The CDR3 consists of 14 residues. CDR1 MDHEN and CDR2 SYDVKM come from the germline V gene. Here the CDR3 reads CASSRAGGGYEQYF. The CDR3 region has the DNA TGTGCCAGCAGCCGAGCGGGAGGGGGCTACGAGCAGTACTTC.

V and J are TRBV28 and TRBJ2-6; TRBD1 might be the D (6 bases). Looked up from germline, CDR1 is MDHEN and CDR2 is SYDVKM. This CDR3 contains 17 residues. Trimming left V 2 bases short and J 2 bases short, with 13 bases between. The CDR3 sequence: CASSLGQGIAGANVLTF. As DNA, the CDR3 is TGTGCCAGCAGTTTAGGGCAGGGGATTGCTGGGGCCAACGTCCTGACTTTC.

The rearrangement joins TRBV9 to TRBJ1-1; a possible D gene is TRBD1 (5 bases). V gave up 3 bases and J gave up 0 bases, with 15 bases separating them. The CDR3 is made up of 16 amino acids. CDR1 is SGDLS and CDR2 is YYNGEE in the germline V gene. The CDR3 DNA sequence: TGTGCCAGCAGCGCACAACTGACAGTAATGAACACTGAAGCTTTCTTT. This codes for CASSAQLTVMNTEAFF. Variable domain in full (rest from reference TRBV9 and TRBJ1-1): DSGVTQTPKHLITATGQRVTLRCSPRSGDLSVYWYQQSLDQGLQFLIQYYNGEERAKGNILERFSAQQFPDLHSELNLSSLELGDSALYFCASSAQLTVMNTEAFFGQGTRLTVV.

The table lists this clone with a count of one. The chain couples TRBV3-1 (or the pseudogene TRBV3-2) to TRBJ2-4; the match to TRBD2 covers 11 bases. Germline CDR1 reads LGHDT; CDR2 reads YNNKEL (reference sequence). The junction had 16 bases not matched to a gene; V was cut back by 4 bases and J by 8 bases. This CDR3 has 18 residues. CDR3 bases: TGTGCCAGCAGCCGAAAGACCGGGACTAGCGGAGGGGTGGACATTCAGTACTTC. This translates into CASSRKTGTSGGVDIQYF.

The chain recombines TRBV7-9 with TRBJ1-2; 8 bases are a match to TRBD1. Germline CDR1 and CDR2: SEHNR and FQNEAQ (reference sequence). Trimming removed 3 bases from V and 7 bases from J; junction bases left unmatched: 7. The CDR3 has 14 residues. CDR3 bases: TGTGCCAGCAGCTTGCCGGGACAGGTCGTTGGCTACACCTTC. Residues: CASSLPGQVVGYTF.

The rearrangement links TRBV7-8 to TRBJ2-7; TRBD2 aligns across 12 bases. CDR1 and CDR2 (germline): SGHVS, FQNEAQ. With V trimmed by 4 bases and J by 3 bases, 1 base remained unmatched. This CDR3 comprises 14 residues. The CDR3 nucleotides are TGTGCCAGCAGCTCGACTAGCGGGAGCTACGAGCAGTACTTC. Protein product: CASSSTSGSYEQYF. Full variable domain (rest looked up from reference TRBV7-8 and TRBJ2-7): GAGVSQSPRYKVAKRGQDVALRCDPISGHVSLFWYQQALGQGPEFLTYFQNEAQLDKSGLPSDRFFAERPEGSVSTLKIQRTQQEDSAVYLCASSSTSGSYEQYFGPGTRLTVT.

The sample holds one count of this clone. The sample carries other DNA sequences with the same CDR3. The CDR3 region has the DNA TGTGCCAGCAGCTCCCGACAGGGGTATAATTCACCCCTCCACTTT. As protein: CASSSRQGYNSPLHF. The V and J genes are TRBV5-8 and TRBJ1-6; TRBD1 matches at 8 bases. The CDR3 totals 15 residues. V trimming: 3 bases; J trimming: 4 bases; junction bases outside the gene matches: 3. Per the germline V gene, CDR1 is SGHTS and CDR2 is YDEGEE.

The chain combines TRBV9 with TRBJ1-3; no reliable D call. This CDR3 is built from 16 residues. CDR1 SGDLS and CDR2 YYNGEE come from the germline V gene. Trimming removed 3 bases from V and 0 bases from J, with 13 bases in between. CDR3 DNA: TGTGCCAGCAGCGCTGGTGGCACCTCCTCTGGAAACACCATATATTTT. Its translation: CASSAGGTSSGNTIYF. Based on the CDR3 plus reference TRBV9 and TRBJ1-3, the full variable domain is DSGVTQTPKHLITATGQRVTLRCSPRSGDLSVYWYQQSLDQGLQFLIQYYNGEERAKGNILERFSAQQFPDLHSELNLSSLELGDSALYFCASSAGGTSSGNTIYFGEGSWLTVV.

V usage is TRBV7-9 and J usage is TRBJ2-3, with unresolved D. The V end lost 5 bases, the J end lost 2 bases, and 5 bases lay between the germline ends. Germline values: CDR1 SEHNR, CDR2 FQNEAQ (reference sequence). The CDR3 totals 12 residues. As DNA, the CDR3 is TGTGCCAGCAGCCAAAACACAGATACGCAGTATTTT. This encodes CASSQNTDTQYF.

This chain joins TRBV7-2 and TRBJ2-3, with 7 bases lining up with TRBD2. The CDR3 covers 17 residues. Germline CDR1 reads SGHTA; CDR2 reads FQGNSA. Losses at the gene ends were 2 bases for V and 4 bases for J; bases not matched to a gene: 12. CDR3 loop: CASSLSGTRRIADTQYF. The CDR3 DNA sequence: TGTGCCAGCAGCTTAAGCGGGACCCGGAGGATTGCAGATACGCAGTATTTT.